This T cell receptor beta chain was retrieved from a study of neurological immune-mediated disorders. TCRdb re-called the 5' RACE reads with MiXCR, one entry per CDR3 protein. The sample comprises just under 40,000 distinct CDR3 sequences, about 7% of which are singletons, and 5.7% rests with the top ten. This clonotype came up many times. Between the trimmed V and J ends, which lost 3 bases and 2 bases, there was a span of 7 bases. CDR3 length: 13 residues. Germline loops: CDR1 SGHRS, CDR2 YFSETQ. Sequenced sample: CD4+ T cells from blood. This chain uses TRBV5-1 with TRBJ2-3; D not certain. This sequence originates from a man aged 45-65 years in good health. The CDR3 loop reads CASSSPPTDTQYF. CDR3 DNA: TGCGCCAGCAGCTCCCCTCCCACAGATACGCAGTATTTT. The complete variable domain, with remaining parts taken from reference TRBV5-1 and TRBJ2-3, reads KAGVTQTPRYLIKTRGQQVTLSCSPISGHRSVSWYQQTPGQGLQFLFEYFSETQRNKGNFPGRFSGRQFSNSRSEMNVSTLELGDSALYLCASSSPPTDTQYFGPGTRLTVL.